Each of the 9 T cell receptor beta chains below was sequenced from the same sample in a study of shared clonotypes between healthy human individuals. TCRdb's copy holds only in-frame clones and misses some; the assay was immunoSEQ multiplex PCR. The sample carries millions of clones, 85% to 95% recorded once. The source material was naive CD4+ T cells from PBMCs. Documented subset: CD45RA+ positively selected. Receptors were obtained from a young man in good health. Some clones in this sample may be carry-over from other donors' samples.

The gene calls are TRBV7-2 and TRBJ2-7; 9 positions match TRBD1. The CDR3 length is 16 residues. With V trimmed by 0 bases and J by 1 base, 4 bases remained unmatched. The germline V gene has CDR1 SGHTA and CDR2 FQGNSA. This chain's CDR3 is CASSLARDRASYEQYF. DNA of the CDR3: TGTGCCAGCAGCTTAGCAAGGGACAGGGCGTCCTACGAGCAGTACTTC.

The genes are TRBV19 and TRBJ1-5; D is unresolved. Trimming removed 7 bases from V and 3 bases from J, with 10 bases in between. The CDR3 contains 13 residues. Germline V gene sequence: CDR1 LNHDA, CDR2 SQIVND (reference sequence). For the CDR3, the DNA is TGTGCCAGTACCAATAGGGTCAATCAGCCCCAGCATTTT. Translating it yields CASTNRVNQPQHF.

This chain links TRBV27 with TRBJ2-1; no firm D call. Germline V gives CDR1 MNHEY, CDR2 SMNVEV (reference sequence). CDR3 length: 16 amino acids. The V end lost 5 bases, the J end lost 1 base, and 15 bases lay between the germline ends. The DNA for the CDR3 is TGTGCCAGCAGTCCTCCGAGGCAGTTGTCCTACAATGAGCAGTTCTTC. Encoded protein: CASSPPRQLSYNEQFF.

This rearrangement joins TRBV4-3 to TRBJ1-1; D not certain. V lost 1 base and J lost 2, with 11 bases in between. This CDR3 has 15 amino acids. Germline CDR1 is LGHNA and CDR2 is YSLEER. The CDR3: CASSQVASQNTEAFF. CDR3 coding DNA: TGCGCCAGCAGCCAAGTGGCCTCCCAAAACACTGAAGCTTTCTTT.

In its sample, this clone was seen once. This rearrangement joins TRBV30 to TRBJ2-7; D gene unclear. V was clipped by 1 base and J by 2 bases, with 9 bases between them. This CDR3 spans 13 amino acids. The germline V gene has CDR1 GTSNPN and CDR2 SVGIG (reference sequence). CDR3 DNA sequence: TGTGCCTGGAGTGGACACGCCACCTACGAGCAGTACTTC. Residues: CAWSGHATYEQYF.

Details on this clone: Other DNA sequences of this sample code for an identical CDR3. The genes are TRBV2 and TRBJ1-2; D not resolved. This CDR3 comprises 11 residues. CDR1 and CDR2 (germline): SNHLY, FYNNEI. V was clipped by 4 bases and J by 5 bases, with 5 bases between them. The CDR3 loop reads CASSVSYGYTF. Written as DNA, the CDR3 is TGTGCCAGCAGTGTATCGTATGGCTACACCTTC.

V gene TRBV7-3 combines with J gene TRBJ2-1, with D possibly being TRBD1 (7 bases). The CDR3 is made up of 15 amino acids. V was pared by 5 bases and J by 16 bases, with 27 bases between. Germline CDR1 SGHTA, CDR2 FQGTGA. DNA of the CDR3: TGTGCCAGCAGCCCTTCGATAGGGGGGTCACAGGGGAAATTCTTC. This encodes CASSPSIGGSQGKFF.

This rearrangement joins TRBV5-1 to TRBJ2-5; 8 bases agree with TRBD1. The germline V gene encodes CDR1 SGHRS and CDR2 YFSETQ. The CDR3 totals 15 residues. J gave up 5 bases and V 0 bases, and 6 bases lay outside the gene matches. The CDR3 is CASSLVQGAWETQYF. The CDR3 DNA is TGCGCCAGCAGCTTGGTGCAGGGGGCGTGGGAGACCCAGTACTTC.

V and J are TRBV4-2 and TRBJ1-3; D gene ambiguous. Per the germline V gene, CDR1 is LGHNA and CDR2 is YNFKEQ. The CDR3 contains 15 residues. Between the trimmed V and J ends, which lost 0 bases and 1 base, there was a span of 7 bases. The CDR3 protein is CASSQDGTSGNTIYF. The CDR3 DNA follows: TGTGCCAGCAGCCAAGATGGTACGTCTGGAAACACCATATATTTT.